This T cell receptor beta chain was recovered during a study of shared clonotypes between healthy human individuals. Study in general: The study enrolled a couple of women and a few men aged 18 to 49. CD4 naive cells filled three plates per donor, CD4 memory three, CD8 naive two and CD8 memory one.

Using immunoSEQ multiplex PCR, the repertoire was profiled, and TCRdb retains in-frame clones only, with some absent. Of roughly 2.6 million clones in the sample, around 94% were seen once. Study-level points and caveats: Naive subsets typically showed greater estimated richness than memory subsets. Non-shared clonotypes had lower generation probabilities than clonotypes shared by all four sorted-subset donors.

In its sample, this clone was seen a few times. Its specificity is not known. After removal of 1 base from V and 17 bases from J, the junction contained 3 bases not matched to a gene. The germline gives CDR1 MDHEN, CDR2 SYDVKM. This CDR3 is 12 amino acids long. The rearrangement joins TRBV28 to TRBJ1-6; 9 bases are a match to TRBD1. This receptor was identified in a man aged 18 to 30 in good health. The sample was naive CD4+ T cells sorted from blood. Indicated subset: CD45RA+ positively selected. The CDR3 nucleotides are TGTGCCAGCAGTTTATCCCGACAGGGGGTCCACTTT. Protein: CASSLSRQGVHF.